These 6 T cell receptor beta chains were all obtained from the same sample, sequenced in a study of blood T cell repertoires in COVID-19. Repertoires were generated with immunoSEQ multiplex PCR, while TCRdb's copy carries only in-frame clones and drops some. The table shows 150,000 to 200,000 clones, with approximately 80% occurring only once. The specimen was PBMCs or T cells enriched from blood (not recorded which). The receptor set was obtained from a man aged 60-69 years who had been exposed to COVID-19.

The rearrangement links TRBV29-1 to TRBJ2-1, with D uncertain. Between the trimmed V and J ends, which lost 1 base and 0 bases, there was a span of 4 bases. This CDR3 is built from 13 residues. From germline, CDR1 is SQVTM and CDR2 ANQGSEA. The CDR3 loop is CSVEVSSYNEQFF. The CDR3 DNA reads as TGCAGCGTTGAAGTTAGCTCCTACAATGAGCAGTTCTTC.

V and J are TRBV28 and TRBJ1-5; unclear D gene. V lost 6 bases to trimming and J lost 0 bases, with 9 bases between them. Germline CDR1 and CDR2: MDHEN and SYDVKM. This CDR3 contains 14 residues. CDR3 in amino acids: CASRGPRSNQPQHF. The CDR3 coding sequence is TGTGCCAGCAGGGGCCCTCGTAGCAATCAGCCCCAGCATTTT.

This clone came up once. The rearrangement uses TRBV18 and TRBJ1-2; D is uncertain. Germline values: CDR1 KGHSH, CDR2 LQKENI. This CDR3 contains 14 residues. The V end lost 2 bases, the J end lost 8 bases, and 15 bases lay between the germline ends. The DNA of the CDR3 is TGTGCCAGCTCACCATGGAAACACGGACTGGGCTACACCTTC. Its translation is CASSPWKHGLGYTF.

In this sample, this clone turned up a few times. This chain connects TRBV6-1 to TRBJ1-4; tentative D call: TRBD1 (6 bases). Germline CDR1 is MNHNS and CDR2 is SASEGT. The CDR3 is 15 amino acids. V shed 1 base and J shed 7 bases, with 13 bases lying between them. CDR3 sequence (DNA): TGTGCCAGCAGTGAAGAGGGGGGGGAGGTTGAAAAACTGTTTTTT. Translated, it gives CASSEEGGEVEKLFF.

The chain recombines TRBV5-1 with TRBJ1-4; 7 bases are a match to TRBD1. CDR3 length equals 18 residues. CDR1 is SGHRS, CDR2 YFSETQ, per germline. V was clipped by 0 bases and J by 0 bases; unmatched bases: 8. CDR3 bases: TGCGCCAGCAGCTTGGGCGCAGGGGGGTCTGCAACTAATGAAAAACTGTTTTTT. Amino acid sequence: CASSLGAGGSATNEKLFF.

CDR3 bases: TGTGCCAGCAGGTCCGGGACAGTAGGGACCGGGGAGCTGTTTTTT. This translates into CASRSGTVGTGELFF. This sequence joins TRBV2 and TRBJ2-2; TRBD1 matches at 7 bases. The CDR3 is 15 residues long. Germline CDR1 SNHLY, CDR2 FYNNEI. V dropped 6 bases and J dropped 5; count of bases not matched to a gene: 9.